A selection of T cell receptor beta chains follows, all from one sample in a study of cytomegalovirus exposure and HLA in healthy donors. Produced via immunoSEQ multiplex PCR; TCRdb's table is partial and in-frame only. The sample has some 240,000 clones, 92% seen once. The sequenced material came from PBMCs. Every receptor here comes from a girl aged 2-9 years in good health and CMV-seronegative. CDR3s include the opening cysteine and the closing phenylalanine or tryptophan. D genes are given only for firm matches. For some rows the clone size is stated as once, few or many, or as a class when expanded; others skip it.

v_call: TRBV5-8; clone_size: .; d_call: .; j_call: TRBJ2-5; cdr3_aa: CASSWSQETQYF; cdr3_nt: TGTGCCAGCAGCTGGAGTCAAGAGACCCAGTACTTC
v_call: TRBV6-6; clone_size: .; d_call: TRBD2; j_call: TRBJ2-7; cdr3_aa: CASSLLSGGTYEQYF; cdr3_nt: TGTGCCAGCAGTCTTCTTAGCGGGGGCACCTACGAGCAGTACTTC
v_call: TRBV20-1; clone_size: .; d_call: .; j_call: TRBJ1-2; cdr3_aa: CSAQRQDGYTF; cdr3_nt: TGCAGTGCCCAACGACAAGATGGCTACACCTTC
v_call: TRBV18; clone_size: .; d_call: TRBD1; j_call: TRBJ1-1; cdr3_aa: CASSPGQGLNTEAFF; cdr3_nt: TGTGCCAGCTCACCCGGACAGGGTTTGAACACTGAAGCTTTCTTT
v_call: TRBV10-3; clone_size: .; d_call: .; j_call: TRBJ1-2; cdr3_aa: CAISENMGYTF; cdr3_nt: TGTGCCATCAGTGAAAATATGGGCTACACCTTC
v_call: TRBV19; clone_size: few; d_call: .; j_call: TRBJ2-1; cdr3_aa: CASTATIEDLHNEQFF; cdr3_nt: TGTGCCAGTACCGCAACAATAGAGGATTTACACAATGAGCAGTTCTTC
v_call: TRBV28; clone_size: .; d_call: .; j_call: TRBJ2-6; cdr3_aa: CASSLLGSGANVLTF; cdr3_nt: TGTGCCAGCAGTTTACTCGGGTCTGGGGCCAACGTCCTGACTTTC
v_call: TRBV7-9; clone_size: .; d_call: .; j_call: TRBJ2-1; cdr3_aa: CASSLADYLSYNEQFF; cdr3_nt: TGTGCCAGCAGCTTAGCCGACTACCTCTCCTACAATGAGCAGTTCTTC
v_call: TRBV5-1; clone_size: .; d_call: .; j_call: TRBJ2-1; cdr3_aa: CASSLWSSGDNEQFF; cdr3_nt: TGCGCCAGCAGCTTGTGGAGTAGCGGCGACAATGAGCAGTTCTTC
v_call: TRBV11-1; clone_size: .; d_call: .; j_call: TRBJ1-2; cdr3_aa: CASSFSQQSGLYGYTF; cdr3_nt: TGTGCCAGCAGCTTCTCACAACAGTCGGGACTTTATGGCTACACCTTC
v_call: TRBV6-6; clone_size: .; d_call: .; j_call: TRBJ1-1; cdr3_aa: CASSYSSREGNTEAFF; cdr3_nt: TGTGCCAGCAGTTACTCGAGTAGGGAGGGGAACACTGAAGCTTTCTTT
v_call: TRBV7-6; clone_size: .; d_call: TRBD1; j_call: TRBJ2-3; cdr3_aa: CASSGYRGLTDTQYF; cdr3_nt: TGTGCCAGCAGCGGCTACAGGGGGCTCACAGATACGCAGTATTTT
v_call: TRBV2; clone_size: once; d_call: TRBD2; j_call: TRBJ2-5; cdr3_aa: CASSVGRARETQYF; cdr3_nt: TGTGCCAGCAGTGTCGGGAGGGCCAGAGAGACCCAGTACTTC
v_call: TRBV6-5; clone_size: .; d_call: .; j_call: TRBJ2-7; cdr3_aa: CASSSQQGLLDRQYF; cdr3_nt: TGTGCCAGCAGTTCTCAACAGGGATTACTGGACCGGCAGTACTTC
v_call: TRBV18; clone_size: .; d_call: TRBD2; j_call: TRBJ2-2; cdr3_aa: CASSPGQRGTGELFF; cdr3_nt: TGTGCCAGCTCACCAGGCCAGCGGGGTACCGGGGAGCTGTTTTTT
v_call: TRBV7-2; clone_size: .; d_call: .; j_call: TRBJ1-2; cdr3_aa: CASSGPTGANYGYTF; cdr3_nt: TGTGCCAGCAGCGGACCGACCGGGGCTAACTATGGCTACACCTTC